A selection of T cell receptor beta chains follows, all from one sample in a study of T-cell reconstitution after alpha-beta-depleted transplantation in children. MiXCR, applied by TCRdb to the PCR reads, yields one record per CDR3 protein. The sample carries about 370,000 distinct CDR3 sequences, just over 20% recorded once. Sequenced here: PBMCs from the stem cell graft donor, sampled from the stem cell graft. The receptors were sampled from a human donor who donated a stem cell graft to a child with acute myeloid leukemia. Each CDR3 is given with its conserved first and last residue. Rows may omit the clone size; those that give it use once, few, many or a size class.

size	V	length	J	CDR3
many	TRBV20-1	16	TRBJ2-1	CSARKAGGTVLNEQFF
.	TRBV12-3/TRBV12-4	15	TRBJ2-7	CASSQAGGRRYEQYF
few	TRBV12-3/TRBV12-4	12	TRBJ1-1	CASTRTTTEAFF
.	TRBV20-1	15	TRBJ2-3	CSATKQGAPGDTQYF
few	TRBV20-1	15	TRBJ2-3	CSAPGLWGVPDTQYF
.	TRBV7-9	12	TRBJ1-1	CASSRGTGEAFF
few	TRBV6-1	16	TRBJ1-4	CASSPRRKIGNEKLFF
.	TRBV30	15	TRBJ2-7	CAWSGMQGTPYEQYF
.	TRBV9	13	TRBJ1-1	CASSGQGNTEAFF
few	TRBV2	17	TRBJ2-5	CASTTEGQVFHQETQYF
few	TRBV21-1	16	TRBJ2-3	CASSKGEREDTDTQYF
.	TRBV12-3/TRBV12-4	14	TRBJ2-7	CASARGGGLHEQYF
few	TRBV20-1	14	TRBJ1-1	CSARDGGPNTEAFF
many	TRBV20-1	14	TRBJ2-7	CSARASGDFYEQYF
few	TRBV20-1	12	TRBJ2-7	CSAPGPTYEQYF
few	TRBV24-1	12	TRBJ1-4	CATSERGEKLFF
few	TRBV5-1	15	TRBJ2-6	CASSKPGSGANVLTF
few	TRBV20-1	17	TRBJ1-1	CSARSPGAGRMNTEAFF
.	TRBV19	15	TRBJ1-5	CASSIRTDSNQPQHF
few	TRBV20-1	18	TRBJ2-1	CSARDKAAHLPSYNEQFF
.	TRBV28	14	TRBJ2-3	CASSPTRATDTQYF
once	TRBV5-1	21	TRBJ2-6	CASSLAPLDGLETSGANVLTF
.	TRBV12-3/TRBV12-4	16	TRBJ2-2	CASSALGGGSTGELFF
.	TRBV20-1	14	TRBJ2-5	CSATGGKGRETQYF
many	TRBV20-1	14	TRBJ2-3	CSAVTETSTDTQYF
many	TRBV20-1	14	TRBJ2-5	CSAEPGLAEETQYF